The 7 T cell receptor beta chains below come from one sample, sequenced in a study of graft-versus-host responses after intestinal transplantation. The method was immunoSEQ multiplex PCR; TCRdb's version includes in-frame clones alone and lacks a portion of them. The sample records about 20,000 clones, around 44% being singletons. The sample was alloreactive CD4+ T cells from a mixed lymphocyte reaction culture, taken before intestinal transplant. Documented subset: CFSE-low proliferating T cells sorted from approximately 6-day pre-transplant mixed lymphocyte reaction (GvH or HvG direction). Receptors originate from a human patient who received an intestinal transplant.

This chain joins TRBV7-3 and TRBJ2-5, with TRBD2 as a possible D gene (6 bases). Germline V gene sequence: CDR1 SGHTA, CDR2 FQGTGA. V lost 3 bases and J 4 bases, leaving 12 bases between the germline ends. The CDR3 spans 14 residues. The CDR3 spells CASSLNQAGETQYF. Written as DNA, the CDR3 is TGTGCCAGCAGCTTGAACCAAGCGGGAGAGACCCAGTACTTC.

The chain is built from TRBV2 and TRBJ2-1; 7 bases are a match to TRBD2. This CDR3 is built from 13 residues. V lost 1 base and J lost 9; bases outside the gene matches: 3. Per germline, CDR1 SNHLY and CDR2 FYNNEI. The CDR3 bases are TGTGCCAGCAGTGAAGGGGTAGCGGGTGAGCAGTTCTTC. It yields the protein CASSEGVAGEQFF.

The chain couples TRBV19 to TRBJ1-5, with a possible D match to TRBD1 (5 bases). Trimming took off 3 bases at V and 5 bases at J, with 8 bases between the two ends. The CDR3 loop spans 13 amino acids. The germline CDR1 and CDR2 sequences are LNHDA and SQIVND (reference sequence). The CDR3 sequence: CASSMEGHQPQHF. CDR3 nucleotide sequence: TGTGCCAGTAGTATGGAGGGGCATCAGCCCCAGCATTTT.

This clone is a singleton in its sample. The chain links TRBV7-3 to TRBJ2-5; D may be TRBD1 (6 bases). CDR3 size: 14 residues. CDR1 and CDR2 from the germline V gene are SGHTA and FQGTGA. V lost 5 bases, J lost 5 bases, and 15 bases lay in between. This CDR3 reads CASSPGAARETQYF. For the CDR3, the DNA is TGTGCCAGCAGCCCAGGGGCCGCCCGGGAGACCCAGTACTTC.

The CDR3 nucleotides read TGTGCCAGCAGGGCCGGGACTAGGGCTAGCACAGATACGCAGTATTTT. Protein product: CASRAGTRASTDTQYF. The V and J genes are TRBV5-4 and TRBJ2-3; 8 nucleotides agree with TRBD2. The CDR3 contains 16 residues. V shed 5 bases and J 0 bases; nucleotides not matched to a gene: 8. CDR1 is SGHNT and CDR2 is YYREEE in the germline V gene (reference sequence).

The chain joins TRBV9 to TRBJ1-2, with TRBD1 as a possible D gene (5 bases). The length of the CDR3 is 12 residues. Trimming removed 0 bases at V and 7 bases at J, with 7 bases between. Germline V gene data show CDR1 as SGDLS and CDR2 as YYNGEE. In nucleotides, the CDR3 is TGTGCCAGCAGCGTAGGGGGGGTTGGCTACACCTTC. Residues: CASSVGGVGYTF.

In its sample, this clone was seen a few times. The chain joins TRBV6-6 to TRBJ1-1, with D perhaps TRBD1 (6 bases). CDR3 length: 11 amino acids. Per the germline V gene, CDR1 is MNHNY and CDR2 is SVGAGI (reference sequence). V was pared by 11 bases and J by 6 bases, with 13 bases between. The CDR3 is CAATGFPEAFF. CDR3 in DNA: TGTGCCGCCACAGGGTTTCCTGAAGCTTTCTTT.